The 8 T cell receptor beta chains listed next were all sequenced from one sample in a study of PD-1 blockade in classical Hodgkin lymphoma (dated by TCRdb to the early 2020s). The time point label on this specimen signifies: cycle 2 day 1 (C2D1) of nivolumab. Every trial patient had relapsed following autologous stem cell transplantation, and prior brentuximab vedotin exposure was what differed among cohorts A, B and C. Libraries came from the immunoSEQ multiplex PCR assay. In TCRdb, the immuneACCESS table is reduced to in-frame sequences with V and J assigned. These tables do not hold every clone; where another copy was compared, an unresolved V gene accounts for under half, and the others remain unexplained. Present in this sample are 90,000 to 95,000 clones, roughly nine tenths of which were seen just once. Around a tenth of the sample is in the top ten clones. Sequences were derived from peripheral blood mononuclear cells (PBMCs), sampled before the second cycle of nivolumab. The receptors originated from a human donor with classical Hodgkin lymphoma.

The CDR3 is CATRDPINEKLFF. CDR3 bases: TGTGCCACTCGGGACCCGATTAATGAAAAACTGTTTTTT. J is TRBJ1-4 and V is TRBV10-3; the D gene is possibly TRBD1 (5 bases). The CDR3 extends over 13 amino acids. V was pared by 10 bases and J by 4 bases, with 13 bases between. Per germline, CDR1 ENHRY and CDR2 SYGVKD.

The chain couples TRBV4-1 to TRBJ2-5; D gene unclear. The germline V gene encodes CDR1 MGHRA and CDR2 YSYEKL. The V end lost 4 bases, the J end lost 2 bases, and 14 bases lay between the germline ends. The CDR3 totals 15 residues. The CDR3 is CASSRRHGSQETQYF. The CDR3 nucleotides read TGCGCCAGCAGCCGTAGGCATGGCTCGCAAGAGACCCAGTACTTC.

This chain uses TRBV5-1 with TRBJ2-7; weak D call: TRBD1 (6 bases). CDR1 is SGHRS and CDR2 is YFSETQ in the germline V gene. V was pared by 1 base and J by 0 bases, with 8 bases between. CDR3 length: 14 amino acids. CDR3 amino acids: CASSLQGLSYEQYF. CDR3 nucleotide sequence: TGCGCCAGCAGCTTGCAGGGGCTCTCCTACGAGCAGTACTTC.

The J gene is TRBJ2-3, the V gene TRBV5-4; TRBD1 is a possible D gene (6 bases). Germline-derived CDR1 and CDR2 are SGHNT and YYREEE (reference sequence). This CDR3 region has 14 residues. V lost 0 bases to trimming and J lost 3 bases, with 8 bases between them. The CDR3 DNA reads TGTGCCAGCAGCTTGGGCAGGGGTACAGATACGCAGTATTTT. This translates into CASSLGRGTDTQYF.

The chain recombines TRBV28 with TRBJ2-3; 13 nucleotides line up with TRBD2. This CDR3 has 20 amino acids. After removal of 5 bases from V and 0 bases from J, the junction contained 14 bases not matched to a gene. Germline values: CDR1 MDHEN, CDR2 SYDVKM. CDR3 nucleotide sequence: TGTGCCAGCAGTCCTAATAGACTAGCGGGGGGCCCGGCTAGCACAGATACGCAGTATTTT. Amino acids: CASSPNRLAGGPASTDTQYF.

This sequence joins TRBV5-1 and TRBJ2-6; D is ambiguous. The germline gives CDR1 SGHRS, CDR2 YFSETQ. Trimming stripped 0 bases from V and 2 bases from J, with 9 bases between. The length of the CDR3 is 16 residues. The CDR3 here is CASSLARVTGANVLTF. CDR3 coding DNA: TGCGCCAGCAGCTTGGCCCGGGTCACTGGGGCCAACGTCCTGACTTTC.

The chain recombines TRBV27 with TRBJ2-2; D tentatively fits TRBD1 or TRBD2 (5 bases each). Trimming cost V 6 bases and J 6 bases, with 17 bases left between them. The CDR3 covers 15 residues. Germline V gene lookup returns CDR1 MNHEY and CDR2 SMNVEV (reference sequence). CDR3 amino acids: CASRTGTALSGELFF. CDR3 nucleotides: TGTGCCAGCAGAACCGGGACCGCGCTCTCCGGGGAGCTGTTTTTT.

V is TRBV6-1 and J is TRBJ2-5, with 10 bases lining up with TRBD1. Germline V lookup: CDR1 MNHNS, CDR2 SASEGT. V dropped 4 bases and J dropped 3; count of bases not matched to a gene: 5. The CDR3 is 15 residues long. CDR3 nucleotide sequence: TGTGCCAGCAGTGCAGCGACAGGGGGCAAAGAGACCCAGTACTTC. Translation: CASSAATGGKETQYF.